This TCR beta chain was recovered during a study of Ad26.COV2.S vaccination and SARS-CoV-2 variants (dated by TCRdb to about 2021). About the study as a whole: Vaccine-arm donors were drawn from COV1001, a multicentre, randomized, double-blind, placebo-controlled phase I-IIa trial of Ad26.COV2.S in healthy adults. Ad26.COV2.S was administered intramuscularly at 5 x 10^10 or 1 x 10^11 viral particles, either as a single shot or as two shots given 56 days apart. TCRbeta repertoire sequencing was used to assess the specificity and breadth of SARS-CoV-2-reactive T cell receptors after Ad26.COV2.S vaccination. The TCR-sequenced set comprised about 30 samples: some 20 Ad26.COV2.S vaccine recipients, 5 placebo recipients and 8 SARS-CoV-2 convalescent individuals. Trial participants were randomized into five groups of five: low-dose or high-dose Ad26.COV2.S given once or twice, or placebo on both occasions. Investigators remained blinded to trial group allocation during experiments and outcome assessment. Study-level results and caveats: Compared with placebo recipients, Ad26.COV2.S recipients showed higher spike-specific TCR breadth (P = 0.0014). Comparing responses between vaccine doses or regimens was not something the study was powered to do. After vaccination, substantial breadth of spike-specific CD8+ and CD4+ T cell responses was reported. Non-spike TCR breadth was comparable between vaccine and placebo recipients, consistent with the vaccine containing only spike. It was noted by the authors that total T cell responses may have been underestimated by the TCR breadth and depth analyses.

The sample's treatment or condition label, decoded: roughly 19 received Ad26.COV2.S at low or high dose, single or two shots; several received placebo; per-sample allocation not given. Repertoires of vaccine and placebo recipients were sequenced from samples collected on day 63 after the first injection. Between 29 July and 7 August 2020, Cohort 1b enrolled some 25 adults aged 18-55 years at one site in Boston, USA. Ad26.COV2.S was a replication-incompetent adenovirus type 26 vector expressing a prefusion-stabilized SARS-CoV-2 spike protein from the original Wuhan strain. A word on this clone: Its antigen target is currently unknown. Base qualities are missing; no much larger clone stands one base away.

The CDR3 covers 14 residues, taking in both the cysteine and the phenylalanine. This entry keeps only the CDR3 DNA: 42 bases, framed from base 1. The immunoSEQ Assay was the method used to sequence TCRbeta CDR3 regions. After extraction, genomic DNA underwent amplification by bias-controlled multiplex PCR, followed by high-throughput sequencing. The original pipeline was this. To quantify the absolute abundance of every unique TCRbeta CDR3 region, sequences were collapsed and filtered. T cell fraction was estimated by normalizing TCRbeta template counts to usable DNA, which was measured by amplifying reference genes present in all nucleated cells. Repertoire TCRs were annotated as SARS-CoV-2-specific by exact matching of V gene, CDR3 amino acid sequence and J gene to a known reactive TCR set. MIRA supplied the reference SARS-CoV-2 TCR set, which was filtered for enrichment in COVID-19-positive ImmuneCODE repertoires so that public or cross-reactive TCRs were removed. Using the MIRA antigens, annotated TCRs were further analysed by specific ORF or by position within an ORF. Depth was the summed frequency of annotated unique rearrangements, while breadth was defined as annotated unique rearrangements over total unique productive rearrangements. Two-sided Wilcoxon rank-sum tests were applied when comparing TCR breadth between groups. TCRdb carries this immuneACCESS record with in-frame sequences only. Its versions omit some clonotypes, under half of them owing to an unresolved V gene in the studies checked, with the rest unexplained. That table gives V, J and clone size, and the DNA gave D and trimming. The sample table records 350,000 to 500,000 clones; around nine tenths of these occur just once. The top ten constitute 9% to 15% of the sample.

The receptor was derived from a person between 18 and 65 years old who received the Ad26.COV2.S COVID-19 vaccine or a placebo. Recombination connected TRBV21-1 to TRBJ2-5; the D call TRBD2 from the table was never checked on the DNA. TRBV21-1 is given as a pseudogene. The sample here was peripheral blood, taken in a trial of Ad26.COV2.S vaccine versus placebo. The nucleotide sequence is given as TGTGCCAGCAAACGCGGACTAGGGCCCGAGACCCAGTACTTC. This is translated as CASKRGLGPETQYF.